One T cell receptor (beta chain) is described in this entry. Profiling relied on immunoSEQ multiplex PCR, and the TCRdb table lists in-frame clones only, not all of them. Of some 640,000 clones listed, 80% to 90% are singletons. This sample is part of a study of shared T cell receptors in the human thymus. The V and J ends lost 1 base and 1 base, in that order; junction bases with no gene match: 8. Germline assignment: CDR1 SGDLS and CDR2 YYNGEE. The CDR3 sequence is 17 residues long. This sample also appeared in a second study, on human thymus T cells. Per that paper: Having corrective surgery for congenital heart defects, healthy Finnish infants were the ones who donated. Resections from corrective heart surgery provided thymus tissue. Thymic and blood repertoires showed apparently biased V and J gene usage. Highly overlapping thymic repertoires among unrelated individuals were reported in related research.

This clonotype was obtained from a boy in the first two years of life with a congenital heart defect. This rearrangement joins TRBV9 to TRBJ2-1; the match to TRBD2 covers 7 bases. Sequencing was done on a sample of thymocytes. CDR3 coding DNA: TGTGCCAGCAGCGTACTTTCGGCGGGAGCTTCCTACAATGAGCAGTTCTTC. Its translation: CASSVLSAGASYNEQFF.